This T cell receptor beta chain was found in a study of human T cells and chemical hapten exposure. About the study: All patients underwent weekly scalp dosing with diphenylcyclopropenone for the full roughly 24-week study. Alopecia areata, totalis or universalis affected patients who were mostly female. General study results and limits: PT1 expanded TCR numbers tracked positively with patch test score.

Time point defined: pre-sensitization, week 0. Treatment given: therapeutic diphenylcyclopropenone sensitization with weekly scalp DPC. This clonotype was observed at least ten times. Antigen: not known. The CDR3 contains 15 residues. V was pared by 6 bases and J by 3 bases, with 17 bases between. The germline CDR1 and CDR2 sequences are DFQATT and SNEGSKA (reference sequence). As processed by the authors: Across samples, TCR counts had a median of about 100,000 and ranged from about 20,000 to 750,000. TCRdb itself ran the RACE reads through MiXCR, one entry per CDR3 protein. Clone size and V and J calls follow TCRdb, not the original study. The sample records about 92,000 distinct CDR3 sequences, 8% to 10% being singletons.

The TCR sequence derives from a woman in her 40s with alopecia areata. Some clones in this sample may be carry-over from other donors' samples. This specimen was whole blood, taken in connection with sensitization to the hapten diphenylcyclopropenone (DPC). The chain couples TRBV20-1 to TRBJ2-2; D may match TRBD1 or TRBD2 (6 bases each). CDR3 sequence (DNA): TGCAGTGCGCCTAAAGGGGGGCAGTACACCGGGGAGCTGTTTTTT. Protein sequence: CSAPKGGQYTGELFF.